The clone carrying this T cell receptor (beta chain) has a handful of counts. Its antigen is currently unknown. Trimming took 6 bases from V and 9 from J, leaving 18 bases between them. This CDR3 region has 14 residues. Germline V gene lookup returns CDR1 MDHEN and CDR2 SYDVKM. At a deep level, the assay was run. Clones were read by immunoSEQ multiplex PCR, and TCRdb kept only the in-frame ones, dropping some. The sample records about 490,000 clones, 76% being singletons. The data were obtained in a study of shared clonotypes between healthy human individuals. Study-wide context: The composition of the donors was two women and a few men aged 18 to 49. General study results and limits: Sampling covered blood only; tissue repertoires likely differ.

Each donor was a Caucasian adult residing in Nashville, Tennessee. The chain is built from TRBV28 and TRBJ2-1, with D maybe TRBD1 (5 bases). This TCR was sampled from a woman aged 40 to 55 in good health. Some clones in this sample may be carry-over from other donors' samples. The sample consisted of PBMCs. In nucleotides, the CDR3 is TGTGCCAGCAGCCCGACATTGGCAGGGCGTGAGCAGTTCTTC. It translates to CASSPTLAGREQFF.